Below, 32 T cell receptor beta chains from the same sample are listed, as sequenced in a study of blood T cell repertoires in COVID-19. Measured with immunoSEQ multiplex PCR; TCRdb has only the in-frame clones, and not every one. The sample has fewer than 500,000 clones, around 87% seen once. The sample comprised PBMCs or T cells enriched from blood (not recorded which). The receptor set was obtained from a man aged 25 to 40 who had recovered from COVID-19.

The chain recombines TRBV4-1 with TRBJ1-1, with D unresolved. The CDR3 runs 14 residues. Germline loops: CDR1 MGHRA, CDR2 YSYEKL. Trimming removed 2 bases at V and 8 bases at J, with 15 bases between. This CDR3 reads CASSQNTRGDEAFF. Here the CDR3 DNA reads TGCGCCAGCAGCCAAAACACTCGGGGAGACGAAGCTTTCTTT.

The chain recombines TRBV27 with TRBJ1-6, with a tentative D call TRBD1 (6 bases). The CDR3 loop spans 15 amino acids. Trimming shortened V by 5 bases and J by 4 bases, and 12 bases separated the two germline ends. Germline lookup yields CDR1 MNHEY and CDR2 SMNVEV (reference sequence). CDR3 sequence (DNA): TGTGCCAGCAGTCCTGACAGGAGTTATAATTCACCCCTCCACTTT. It encodes CASSPDRSYNSPLHF.

The chain has TRBV11-3 and TRBJ2-7; TRBD1 aligns across 9 bases. CDR3 length equals 14 residues. Germline V gene lookup returns CDR1 SGHNT and CDR2 YENEEA. J was trimmed by 3 bases and V by 2 bases; bases with no gene match: 2. This chain's CDR3 is CASSLRQGDYEQYF. The CDR3 DNA reads TGTGCCAGCAGCTTAAGACAGGGGGACTACGAGCAGTACTTC.

The V and J genes are TRBV30 and TRBJ1-3, with D possibly being TRBD1 (5 bases). CDR1 is GTSNPN, CDR2 SVGIG, per germline (reference sequence). The V end was cut by 3 bases, the J end by 2 bases, with 8 bases between. The CDR3 sequence is 13 residues long. The CDR3 bases are TGTGCCTGGAGCACGGGGGCTGGAAACACCATATATTTT. It codes for CAWSTGAGNTIYF.

This clone appeared a few times. This sequence joins TRBV14 and TRBJ2-7; D is uncertain. Trimming shortened V by 1 base and J by 7 bases, and 5 bases separated the two germline ends. Germline CDR1 reads SGHDN; CDR2 reads FVKESK. This CDR3 has 11 residues. DNA of the CDR3: TGTGCCAGCAGCCAAGTACAGGAGCAGTACTTC. It encodes CASSQVQEQYF.

The CDR3 spells CASSPPGGQETQYF. CDR3 sequence (DNA): TGCGCCAGCAGCCCCCCGGGAGGCCAAGAGACCCAGTACTTC. The chain links TRBV5-1 to TRBJ2-5; the match to TRBD2 covers 7 bases. This CDR3 spans 14 amino acids. J gave up 1 base and V 4 bases, and 4 bases lay outside the gene matches. The germline gives CDR1 SGHRS, CDR2 YFSETQ. The whole variable domain, filled in from reference TRBV5-1 and TRBJ2-5, reads KAGVTQTPRYLIKTRGQQVTLSCSPISGHRSVSWYQQTPGQGLQFLFEYFSETQRNKGNFPGRFSGRQFSNSRSEMNVSTLELGDSALYLCASSPPGGQETQYFGPGTRLLVL.

This chain uses TRBV18 with TRBJ1-5, with TRBD1 matching 8 bases. Unmatched junction bases numbered 10, after V lost 5 bases and J lost 7 bases. Germline V gene data show CDR1 as KGHSH and CDR2 as LQKENI. The CDR3 is 15 amino acids. The DNA for the CDR3 is TGTGCCAGCTCAGCGTCACAGGGGGTTCGGCAGCCCCAGCATTTT. This encodes CASSASQGVRQPQHF.

In DNA form, the CDR3 reads TGTGCCAGCAGCCTGACTACCAACTACGAGCAGTACTTC. Translation: CASSLTTNYEQYF. The V call is TRBV11-2, the J call TRBJ2-7; the D gene is possibly TRBD2 (5 bases). Germline V CDR1 and CDR2: SGHAT, FQNNGV. Trimming removed 5 bases at V and 3 bases at J, with 11 bases between. This CDR3 comprises 13 residues.

The CDR3 nucleotides are TGTGCCAGCAGCCTCATTCGGGGTAGCGATACGCAGTATTTT. Translating it yields CASSLIRGSDTQYF. This chain connects TRBV5-4 to TRBJ2-3, with D perhaps matching TRBD2 (5 bases). The CDR3 covers 14 residues. The germline CDR1 and CDR2 sequences are SGHNT and YYREEE (reference sequence). The V end was cut by 4 bases, the J end by 6 bases, with 15 bases between.

V usage is TRBV5-1 and J usage is TRBJ2-7; 9 bases map to TRBD2. V shed 4 bases and J 2 bases; nucleotides not matched to a gene: 10. The V gene's germline CDR1 is SGHRS and CDR2 YFSETQ. The CDR3 contains 16 residues. The CDR3 nucleotides read TGCGCCAGCAGCCCTCTTCAGCGGGGGGCAACCTACGAGCAGTACTTC. It is translated as CASSPLQRGATYEQYF.

This clone was detected once. The chain carries TRBV10-1 and TRBJ2-3, with a weak D call TRBD1 (6 bases). V lost 3 bases to trimming and J lost 7 bases, with 14 bases between them. Per germline, CDR1 WNHNN and CDR2 SYGVQD (reference sequence). The CDR3 is made up of 14 amino acids. The CDR3 protein is CASSDPPRGNTQYF. The CDR3 DNA sequence: TGCGCCAGCAGTGATCCCCCGAGGGGGAATACGCAGTATTTT.

V is TRBV27 and J is TRBJ2-7, with D perhaps TRBD1 (5 bases). The germline gives CDR1 MNHEY, CDR2 SMNVEV (reference sequence). The CDR3 is 12 residues long. V lost 3 bases, J lost 6 bases, and 9 bases lay in between. The CDR3 spells CASSFLGAEQYF. The CDR3 DNA reads TGTGCCAGCAGTTTTCTAGGGGCCGAGCAGTACTTC.

The rearrangement joins TRBV27 to TRBJ1-6; 7 bases are shared with TRBD1. The CDR3 is 16 amino acids. The germline gives CDR1 MNHEY, CDR2 SMNVEV (reference sequence). The V segment lost 5 bases and the J segment 4 bases; nucleotides outside the gene matches: 8. This CDR3 is CASSAAGTEYNSPLHF. The CDR3 bases are TGTGCCAGCAGTGCTGCCGGGACAGAATATAATTCACCCCTCCACTTT.

The J gene is TRBJ1-1, the V gene TRBV6-5; D remains unclear. The germline V gene has CDR1 MNHEY and CDR2 SVGAGI. The CDR3 consists of 13 residues. Between the trimmed V and J ends, which lost 6 bases and 6 bases, there was a span of 14 bases. In DNA, the CDR3 is TGTGCCAGCAGCGGGGAGGGTTCTCCTGAAGCTTTCTTT. It encodes CASSGEGSPEAFF.

The rearrangement uses TRBV2 and TRBJ1-5; D is possibly TRBD1 (5 bases). The germline V and J ends were trimmed by 6 bases and 1 base, with 10 bases remaining between them. The CDR3 is 14 residues long. Per the germline V gene, CDR1 is SNHLY and CDR2 is FYNNEI. This CDR3 is CASRGRGSNQPQHF. The CDR3, as DNA: TGTGCCAGCAGGGGGCGGGGGAGCAATCAGCCCCAGCATTTT.

The V gene is TRBV18, the J gene TRBJ1-3; possibly TRBD1 for D (6 bases). Trimming pared 1 base from V and 2 bases from J, leaving 21 bases between. CDR1 is KGHSH, CDR2 LQKENI, per germline. The CDR3 is 19 amino acids. DNA of the CDR3: TGTGCCAGCTCACCACTCGGACAGCAAATCGGATCTACTGGAAACACCATATATTTT. It codes for CASSPLGQQIGSTGNTIYF.

The CDR3 loop reads CASSQAPGITDSPLHF. In DNA form, the CDR3 reads TGCGCCAGCAGCCAAGCCCCGGGGATCACCGATTCACCCCTCCACTTT. This sequence joins TRBV4-3 and TRBJ1-6; D not resolved. CDR1 is LGHNA, CDR2 YSLEER, per germline. V was clipped by 1 base and J by 8 bases, with 15 bases between them. The CDR3 extends over 16 amino acids.

The chain couples TRBV18 to TRBJ1-3; D might be TRBD1 (6 bases). Deletions cut 6 bases from V and 0 bases from J, with 15 bases between. This CDR3 region has 16 residues. Germline loops: CDR1 KGHSH, CDR2 LQKENI. The CDR3 sequence: CASSQTTGPSGNTIYF. DNA for the CDR3: TGTGCCAGCTCTCAAACCACAGGGCCCTCTGGAAACACCATATATTTT.

The CDR3 region is CASSLRLAGDTDTQYF. CDR3 nucleotides: TGTGCCAGCAGCCTTAGACTAGCGGGGGACACAGATACGCAGTATTTT. The chain combines TRBV13 with TRBJ2-3; 12 positions match TRBD2. The CDR3 spans 16 residues. V trimming: 5 bases; J trimming: 2 bases; junction bases outside the gene matches: 5. Germline CDR1 and CDR2: PRHDT and FYEKMQ (reference sequence).

The chain uses TRBV5-1 and TRBJ2-2; maybe TRBD1 (5 bases). Germline V gene lookup returns CDR1 SGHRS and CDR2 YFSETQ. The CDR3 has 13 residues. Trimming removed 5 bases at V and 7 bases at J, with 12 bases between. CDR3: CASREGQGGELFF. The CDR3 coding sequence is TGCGCCAGCAGGGAAGGGCAGGGCGGGGAGCTGTTTTTT.

The rearrangement uses TRBV10-1 and TRBJ1-3; D is undetermined. In germline, CDR1 is WNHNN, CDR2 SYGVQD (reference sequence). The V gene lost 6 bases and the J gene lost 0 bases, with 15 bases spanning the gap. The CDR3 loop spans 16 amino acids. The CDR3, as DNA: TGCGCCAGCAGGGGCCCTGACGGTCACTCTGGAAACACCATATATTTT. Amino acid sequence: CASRGPDGHSGNTIYF.

This chain links TRBV18 with TRBJ2-1, with D perhaps TRBD2 (6 bases). CDR1 KGHSH and CDR2 LQKENI come from the germline V gene. V was clipped by 3 bases and J by 0 bases, with 18 bases between them. CDR3 length: 18 amino acids. The DNA of the CDR3 is TGTGCCAGCTCACCCTCCGCGCTAGCGAAGAGCTCCTACAATGAGCAGTTCTTC. Translation: CASSPSALAKSSYNEQFF.

The chain is built from TRBV12-3 or TRBV12-4 and TRBJ1-4; 8 bases line up with TRBD1. Trimming at V came to 6 bases and at J to 7 bases, leaving 4 bases not matched to a gene. There are 13 residues in the CDR3. The CDR3 region is CASRPDRGEKLFF. The CDR3 region has the DNA TGTGCCAGCAGACCTGACAGGGGTGAAAAACTGTTTTTT.

The chain combines TRBV19 with TRBJ1-5, with 11 nucleotides matching TRBD1. Germline V gene lookup returns CDR1 LNHDA and CDR2 SQIVND (reference sequence). Germline trimming cut 5 bases from V and 6 bases from J; bases unmatched to any gene: 6. The CDR3 has 15 residues. CDR3 nucleotide sequence: TGTGCCAGTAGTGAGGACAGGGGGCAGAGTCAGCCCCAGCATTTT. Its translation: CASSEDRGQSQPQHF.

The rearrangement links TRBV9 to TRBJ1-4; 7 nucleotides match TRBD1. V dropped 3 bases and J dropped 14; count of bases not matched to a gene: 10. The CDR3 totals 13 residues. Germline V gives CDR1 SGDLS, CDR2 YYNGEE. In DNA form, the CDR3 reads TGTGCCAGCAGCGGCGGTGACAGGGAAGGTCTGTTTTTT. Amino acids: CASSGGDREGLFF.

The chain couples TRBV7-2 to TRBJ1-1; possible D gene TRBD1, 5 bases. Germline V gene lookup returns CDR1 SGHTA and CDR2 FQGNSA. The CDR3 extends over 18 amino acids. V lost 5 bases to trimming and J lost 0 bases, with 22 bases between them. The CDR3 loop reads CASSHPEGAARVNTEAFF. Written as DNA, the CDR3 is TGTGCCAGCAGCCACCCGGAAGGGGCAGCCAGAGTGAACACTGAAGCTTTCTTT.

This rearrangement joins TRBV6-5 to TRBJ1-2; TRBD1 is a possible D gene (5 bases). The length of the CDR3 is 14 residues. V was shortened by 7 bases and J by 4 bases, with 16 bases between the two germline ends. Germline V CDR1 and CDR2: MNHEY, SVGAGI. The CDR3 DNA reads TGTGCCAGCAACAGCAGGGCTTTTTCCTATGGCTACACCTTC. Its translation: CASNSRAFSYGYTF.

V usage is TRBV6-5 and J usage is TRBJ1-4; 7 bases line up with TRBD1. Germline V gene sequence: CDR1 MNHEY, CDR2 SVGAGI. The CDR3 consists of 15 residues. Trimming cost V 6 bases and J 4 bases; bases outside gene matches: 8. CDR3 region: CASSREGTVNEKLFF. The CDR3 DNA follows: TGTGCCAGCAGCCGAGAGGGGACAGTTAATGAAAAACTGTTTTTT.

The genes are TRBV7-9 and TRBJ1-3; D is uncertain. The germline V and J ends were trimmed by 5 bases and 1 base, with 9 bases remaining between them. CDR1 SEHNR and CDR2 FQNEAQ come from the germline V gene (reference sequence). The CDR3 has 14 amino acids. CDR3 bases: TGTGCCAGCAGCCCGAGCGGGTCTGGAAACACCATATATTTT. This gives the protein CASSPSGSGNTIYF.

The chain joins TRBV30 to TRBJ1-5, with 7 bases matching TRBD1. Trimming at V came to 5 bases and at J to 2 bases, leaving 6 bases not matched to a gene. This CDR3 has 14 amino acids. Germline V lookup: CDR1 GTSNPN, CDR2 SVGIG (reference sequence). This CDR3 reads CAWCRGPGNQPQHF. CDR3 bases: TGTGCCTGGTGTAGGGGGCCGGGCAATCAGCCCCAGCATTTT.

The chain recombines TRBV15 with TRBJ1-1, with D possibly being TRBD1 (6 bases). The germline V and J ends were trimmed by 1 base and 2 bases, with 14 bases remaining between them. Germline-derived CDR1 and CDR2 are LNHNV and YYDKDF (reference sequence). CDR3 size: 16 residues. The CDR3, as DNA: TGTGCCACCAGCAGAGGCAAACAGGGCTTCAACACTGAAGCTTTCTTT. Amino acid sequence: CATSRGKQGFNTEAFF.

As DNA, the CDR3 is TGTGCCAGCAGCCAAGAGGGCAGGGGATCCGACGAGCAGTACTTC. This encodes CASSQEGRGSDEQYF. This chain joins TRBV3-1 (or the pseudogene TRBV3-2) and TRBJ2-7, with a tentative D call TRBD1 (6 bases). Trimming shortened V by 0 bases and J by 5 bases, and 14 bases separated the two germline ends. CDR1 and CDR2 from the germline V gene are LGHDT and YNNKEL (reference sequence). The length of the CDR3 is 15 residues.